The 7 T cell receptor beta chains below come from one sample, sequenced in a study of T cell repertoires in cytomegalovirus infection. TCRdb reanalysed the reads using MiXCR and keeps one entry per CDR3 protein. In the table there are over 300,000 distinct CDR3 sequences, 9.5% of which are singletons. Sequenced sample: PBMCs. All receptors come from a human donor in good health (CMV status not recorded). Some clones in this sample may be carry-over from other donors' samples.

This clonotype occurred a few times. The chain carries TRBV7-2 and TRBJ2-7; D is possibly TRBD2 (7 bases). Germline lookup yields CDR1 SGHTA and CDR2 FQGNSA. V was pared by 4 bases and J by 9 bases, with 25 bases between. The CDR3 is 16 amino acids. The CDR3 sequence: CASSYRGGRSLLGQYF. As DNA, the CDR3 is TGTGCCAGCAGCTATAGGGGGGGCAGGAGCCTACTGGGGCAGTACTTC.

This clonotype has at least ten counts. The J gene is TRBJ1-4, the V gene TRBV15, with 7 nucleotides matching TRBD1. V shed 3 bases and J 8 bases; nucleotides not matched to a gene: 9. The CDR3 sequence is 15 residues long. Germline CDR1 LNHNV, CDR2 YYDKDF (reference sequence). The CDR3 is CATSRVRQGGEKLFF. As DNA, the CDR3 is TGTGCCACCAGCAGGGTTCGACAGGGAGGGGAAAAACTGTTTTTT.

On this clonotype itself: A clone one base away is much larger, so this may be a read error. This likely comes from a read error, as the CDR3 has no conserved phenylalanine or tryptophan at its end. The CDR3 coding sequence is TGTGCCAGCAGCGCGACAGGTGTTAACACCGGGGAGCTGTTTTCT. It is translated as CASSATGVNTGELFS. The chain links TRBV7-8 to TRBJ2-2; tentative D call: TRBD1 (6 bases). V gave up 5 bases and J gave up 2 bases, with 12 bases separating them. The CDR3 totals 15 residues. Germline loops: CDR1 SGHVS, CDR2 FQNEAQ.

This clonotype was seen many times. Germline and junction disagree at one end, which may indicate a read error. The genes are TRBV7-2 and TRBJ1-3, with D perhaps matching TRBD1 (5 bases). Germline assignment: CDR1 SGHTA and CDR2 FQGNSA. The CDR3 totals 15 residues. CDR3 coding DNA: TGTGCCAGCAGTTTAGGGACTCACTCTGGAAACACCATATATTTT. It encodes CASSLGTHSGNTIYF.

There are a few counts of this clonotype. The chain uses TRBV12-3 or TRBV12-4 and TRBJ2-1, with 7 bases lining up with TRBD2. The V gene end was trimmed by 7 bases and the J gene end by 9 bases; junction bases not matched to a gene: 6. This CDR3 spans 12 amino acids. Written as DNA, the CDR3 is TGTGCCAGCACCGAGACTAGCAGTGAGCAGTTCTTC. It yields the protein CASTETSSEQFF.

A few counts support this clonotype. V and J are TRBV30 and TRBJ2-5; D call uncertain. Germline V gene data show CDR1 as GTSNPN and CDR2 as SVGIG (reference sequence). Trimming took off 7 bases at V and 5 bases at J, with 20 bases between the two ends. CDR3 length: 14 amino acids. The CDR3 nucleotides are TGTGCCTTCTACTACTCAATTCTCGGGGAGACCCAGTACTTC. It yields the protein CAFYYSILGETQYF.

This clonotype was counted ten times or more. The genes are TRBV7-2 and TRBJ1-5; D gene unclear. V lost 1 base to trimming and J lost 7 bases, with 5 bases between them. This CDR3 is built from 12 residues. CDR1 is SGHTA and CDR2 is FQGNSA in the germline V gene. DNA for the CDR3: TGTGCCAGCAGCTTAGACAGCCAGCCCCAGCATTTT. Encoded protein: CASSLDSQPQHF.